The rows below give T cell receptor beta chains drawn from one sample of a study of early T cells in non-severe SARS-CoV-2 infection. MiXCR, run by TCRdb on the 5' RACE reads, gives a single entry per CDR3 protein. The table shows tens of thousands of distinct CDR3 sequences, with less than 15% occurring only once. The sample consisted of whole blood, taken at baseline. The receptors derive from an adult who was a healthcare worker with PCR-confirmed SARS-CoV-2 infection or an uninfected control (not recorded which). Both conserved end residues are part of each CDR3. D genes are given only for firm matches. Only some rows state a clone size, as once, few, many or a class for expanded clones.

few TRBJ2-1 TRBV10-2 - TGCGCCAGCAGTGGGTGGCCCCATGAGCAGTTCTTC CASSGWPHEQFF
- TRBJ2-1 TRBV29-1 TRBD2 TGCAGCGTCCACCAGAGACTAGCGGGGGGTGGAGAGCAGTTCTTC CSVHQRLAGGGEQFF
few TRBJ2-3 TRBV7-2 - TGTGCCAGCAGCTTCGGGGTGTCAGATACGCAGTATTTT CASSFGVSDTQYF
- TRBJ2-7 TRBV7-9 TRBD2 TGTGCCAGCAGCGACCGCCGGGACTACTCCTACGAGCAGTACTTC CASSDRRDYSYEQYF
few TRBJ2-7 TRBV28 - TGTGCCAGCAGTAACTCGGGTCTCGGAGGGTACGAGCAGTACTTC CASSNSGLGGYEQYF
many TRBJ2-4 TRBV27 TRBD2 TGTGCCAGCAAGAGGGAGGGCCATGGGAAAAACATTCAGTACTTC CASKREGHGKNIQYF
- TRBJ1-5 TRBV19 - TGTGCCAGTAGTATCGAGGGAGGGGATCAGCCCCAGCATTTT CASSIEGGDQPQHF
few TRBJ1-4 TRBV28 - TGTGCCAGCAGGGTCTTTAATGAAAAACTGTTTTTT CASRVFNEKLFF
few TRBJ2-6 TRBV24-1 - TGTGCCACCAGTGGTACCGGACAGCCTGGGGCCAACGTCCTGACTTTC CATSGTGQPGANVLTF
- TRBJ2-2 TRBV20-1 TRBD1 TGCAGTGCTAGGGGACAGGGGAACACCGGGGAGCTGTTTTTT CSARGQGNTGELFF
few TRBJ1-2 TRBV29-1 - TGCAGCGTTGACGAGGGGCTCGGCTACACCTTC CSVDEGLGYTF
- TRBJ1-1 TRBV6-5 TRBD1 TGTGCCAGCAGTGCAGCCGGGACAGTCGTGTTTAGGGCTTTCTTT CASSAAGTVVFRAFF
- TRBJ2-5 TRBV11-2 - TGTGCCAGCAGCTTAGCTTTTGAGGGTAAAGAGACCCAGTACTTC CASSLAFEGKETQYF
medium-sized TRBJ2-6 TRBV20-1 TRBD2 TGCAGTGCTAGTACATCGGCGGGGGGCTCGAGCTCTGGGGCCAACGTCCTGACTTTC CSASTSAGGSSSGANVLTF
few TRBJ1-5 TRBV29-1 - TGCAGCGTCAGGTGGGGGGCTGATCAGCCCCAGCATTTT CSVRWGADQPQHF
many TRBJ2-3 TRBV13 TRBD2 TGTGCCAGCAGCCCCTACGGGACTAGCGGGATCACAGATACGCAGTATTTT CASSPYGTSGITDTQYF
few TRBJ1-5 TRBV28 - TGTGCCAGCAGAACCCAAAGGGCCAATCAGCCCCAGCATTTT CASRTQRANQPQHF
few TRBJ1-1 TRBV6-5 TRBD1 TGTGCCAGCAGCCCCAGAAGGGACAGAGTCAAAGCTTTCTTT CASSPRRDRVKAFF